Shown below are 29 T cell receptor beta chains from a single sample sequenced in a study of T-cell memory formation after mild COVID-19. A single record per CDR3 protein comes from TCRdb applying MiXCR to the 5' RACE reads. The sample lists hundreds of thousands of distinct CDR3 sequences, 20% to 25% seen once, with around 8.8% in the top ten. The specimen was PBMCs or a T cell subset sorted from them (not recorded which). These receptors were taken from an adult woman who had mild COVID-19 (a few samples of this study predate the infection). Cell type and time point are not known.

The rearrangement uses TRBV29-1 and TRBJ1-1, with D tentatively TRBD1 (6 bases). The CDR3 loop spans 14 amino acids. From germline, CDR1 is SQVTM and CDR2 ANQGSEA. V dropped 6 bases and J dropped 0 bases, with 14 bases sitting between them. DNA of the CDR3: TGCAGCGTCAAAGGACAGAACATGAACACTGAAGCTTTCTTT. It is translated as CSVKGQNMNTEAFF.

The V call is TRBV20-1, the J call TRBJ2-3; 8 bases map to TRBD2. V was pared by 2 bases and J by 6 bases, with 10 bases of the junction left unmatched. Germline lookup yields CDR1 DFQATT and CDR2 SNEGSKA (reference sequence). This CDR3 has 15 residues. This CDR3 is CSARPAGESRDTQYF. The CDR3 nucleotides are TGCAGTGCTAGACCAGCGGGGGAGTCCCGCGATACGCAGTATTTT.

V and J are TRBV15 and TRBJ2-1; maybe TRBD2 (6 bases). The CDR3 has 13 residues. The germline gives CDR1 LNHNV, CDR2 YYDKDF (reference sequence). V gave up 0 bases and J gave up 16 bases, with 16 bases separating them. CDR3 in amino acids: CATSRDRSSGPFF. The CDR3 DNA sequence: TGTGCCACCAGCAGAGATCGTAGTAGCGGCCCCTTCTTC.

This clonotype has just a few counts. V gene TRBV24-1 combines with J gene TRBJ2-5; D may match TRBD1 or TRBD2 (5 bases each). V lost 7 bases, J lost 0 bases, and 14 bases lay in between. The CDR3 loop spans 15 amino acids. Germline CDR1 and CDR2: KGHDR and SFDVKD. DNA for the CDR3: TGTGCCACCAGCGAGGGACGGATGTACCAAGAGACCCAGTACTTC. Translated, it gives CATSEGRMYQETQYF.

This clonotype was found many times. CDR3: CASSGTSGQETQYF. Written as DNA, the CDR3 is TGTGCCAGCAGCGGGACTAGCGGACAAGAGACCCAGTACTTC. J is TRBJ2-5 and V is TRBV2; 11 positions match TRBD2. J gave up 2 bases and V 6 bases, and 2 bases lay outside the gene matches. Germline values: CDR1 SNHLY, CDR2 FYNNEI. This CDR3 spans 14 amino acids.

The CDR3 loop reads CASSGDIGMRGYTF. In DNA form, the CDR3 reads TGTGCCAGCAGTGGGGACATAGGGATGAGAGGCTACACCTTC. The chain joins TRBV6-1 to TRBJ1-2; D might be TRBD1 (6 bases). V was clipped by 4 bases and J by 8 bases, with 17 bases between them. The CDR3 is made up of 14 amino acids. In germline, CDR1 is MNHNS, CDR2 SASEGT.

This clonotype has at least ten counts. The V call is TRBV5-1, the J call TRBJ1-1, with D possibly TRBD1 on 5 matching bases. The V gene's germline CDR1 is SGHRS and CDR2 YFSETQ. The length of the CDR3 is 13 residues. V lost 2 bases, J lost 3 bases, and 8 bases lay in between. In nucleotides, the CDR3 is TGCGCCAGCAGCTTATGGGGCGACACTGAAGCTTTCTTT. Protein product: CASSLWGDTEAFF.

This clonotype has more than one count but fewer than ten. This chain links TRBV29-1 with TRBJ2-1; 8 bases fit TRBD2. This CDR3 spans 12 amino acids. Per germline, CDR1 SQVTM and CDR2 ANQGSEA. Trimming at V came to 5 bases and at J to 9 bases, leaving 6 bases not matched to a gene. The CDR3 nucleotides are TGCAGCGTTTGGTTAGCGGGACCTGAGCAGTTCTTC. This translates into CSVWLAGPEQFF.

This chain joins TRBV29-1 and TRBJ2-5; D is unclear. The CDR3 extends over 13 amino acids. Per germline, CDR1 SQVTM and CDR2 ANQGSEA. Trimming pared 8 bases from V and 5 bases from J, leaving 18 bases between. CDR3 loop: CSIEPRLRETQYF. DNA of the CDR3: TGCAGCATCGAACCCCGCCTTAGGGAGACCCAGTACTTC.

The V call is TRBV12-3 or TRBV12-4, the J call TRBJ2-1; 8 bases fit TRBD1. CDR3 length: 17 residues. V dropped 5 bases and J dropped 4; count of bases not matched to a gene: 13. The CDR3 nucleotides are TGTGCCAGCAGTCCCCCCCCCGACAGGGGCATGTACAATGAGCAGTTCTTC. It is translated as CASSPPPDRGMYNEQFF.

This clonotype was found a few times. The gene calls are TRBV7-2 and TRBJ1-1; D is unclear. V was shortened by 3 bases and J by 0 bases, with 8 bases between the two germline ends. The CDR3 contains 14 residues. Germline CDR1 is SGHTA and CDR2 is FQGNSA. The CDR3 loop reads CASSFQFMNTEAFF. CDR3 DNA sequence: TGTGCCAGCAGCTTTCAGTTCATGAACACTGAAGCTTTCTTT.

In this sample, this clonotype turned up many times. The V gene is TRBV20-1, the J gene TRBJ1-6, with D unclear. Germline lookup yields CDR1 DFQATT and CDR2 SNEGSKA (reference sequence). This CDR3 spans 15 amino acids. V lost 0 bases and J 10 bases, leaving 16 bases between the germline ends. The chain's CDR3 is CSAREGDAGTSPLHF. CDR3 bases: TGCAGTGCTAGAGAGGGTGACGCCGGTACGTCACCCCTCCACTTT.

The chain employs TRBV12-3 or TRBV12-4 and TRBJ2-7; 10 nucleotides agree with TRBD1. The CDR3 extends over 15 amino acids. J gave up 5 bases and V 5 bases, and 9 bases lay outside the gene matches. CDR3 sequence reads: CASSPHGTGAHEQYF. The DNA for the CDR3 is TGTGCCAGCAGTCCACACGGGACAGGGGCCCACGAGCAGTACTTC.

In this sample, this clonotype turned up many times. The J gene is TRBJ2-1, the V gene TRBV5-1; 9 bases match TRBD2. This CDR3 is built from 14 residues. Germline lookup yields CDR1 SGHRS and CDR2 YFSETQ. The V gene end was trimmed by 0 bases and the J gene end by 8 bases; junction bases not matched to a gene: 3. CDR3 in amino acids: CASSLVAGVHEQFF. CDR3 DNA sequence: TGCGCCAGCAGCTTGGTAGCGGGAGTTCATGAGCAGTTCTTC.

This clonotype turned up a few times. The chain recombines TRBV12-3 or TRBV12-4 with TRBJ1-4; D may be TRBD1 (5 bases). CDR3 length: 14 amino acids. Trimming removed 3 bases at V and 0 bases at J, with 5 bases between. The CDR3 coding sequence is TGTGCCAGCAGTTTGACAGCAACTAATGAAAAACTGTTTTTT. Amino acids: CASSLTATNEKLFF.

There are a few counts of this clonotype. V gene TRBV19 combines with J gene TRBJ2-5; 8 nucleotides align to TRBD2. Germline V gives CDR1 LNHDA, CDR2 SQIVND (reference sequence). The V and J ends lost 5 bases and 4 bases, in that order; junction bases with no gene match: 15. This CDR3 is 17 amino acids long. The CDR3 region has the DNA TGTGCCAGTAGTTTTTGGGGTAGCGGGAAAGAGGGAGAGACCCAGTACTTC. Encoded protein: CASSFWGSGKEGETQYF.

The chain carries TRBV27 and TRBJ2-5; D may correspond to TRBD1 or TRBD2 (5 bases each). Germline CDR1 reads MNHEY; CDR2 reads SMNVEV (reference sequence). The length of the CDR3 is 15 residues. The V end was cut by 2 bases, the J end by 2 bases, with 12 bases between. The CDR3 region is CASSLGGTGQETQYF. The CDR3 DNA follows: TGTGCCAGCAGTTTAGGTGGGACGGGACAAGAGACCCAGTACTTC.

The CDR3 loop is CASSLVRDTDTQYF. The DNA for the CDR3 is TGCGCCAGCAGCTTGGTGAGGGACACAGATACGCAGTATTTT. The chain uses TRBV5-1 and TRBJ2-3, with D possibly being TRBD2 (5 bases). This CDR3 has 14 amino acids. Trimming removed 0 bases from V and 2 bases from J, with 7 bases in between. Germline loops: CDR1 SGHRS, CDR2 YFSETQ. The full variable domain, its missing parts supplied by reference TRBV5-1 and TRBJ2-3, is KAGVTQTPRYLIKTRGQQVTLSCSPISGHRSVSWYQQTPGQGLQFLFEYFSETQRNKGNFPGRFSGRQFSNSRSEMNVSTLELGDSALYLCASSLVRDTDTQYFGPGTRLTVL.

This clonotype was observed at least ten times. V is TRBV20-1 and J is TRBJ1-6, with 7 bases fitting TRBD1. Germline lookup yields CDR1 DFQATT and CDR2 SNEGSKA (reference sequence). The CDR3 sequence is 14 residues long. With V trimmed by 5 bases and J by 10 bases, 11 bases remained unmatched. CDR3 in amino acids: CSARPDRVGSPLHF. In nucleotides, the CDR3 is TGCAGTGCTCGGCCCGACAGGGTAGGGTCACCCCTCCACTTT.

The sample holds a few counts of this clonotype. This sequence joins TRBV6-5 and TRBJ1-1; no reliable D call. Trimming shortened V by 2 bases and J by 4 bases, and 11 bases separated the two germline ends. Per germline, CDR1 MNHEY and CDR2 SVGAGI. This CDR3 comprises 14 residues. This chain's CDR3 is CASSYESWSTEAFF. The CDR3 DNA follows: TGTGCCAGCAGTTACGAGAGTTGGAGCACTGAAGCTTTCTTT.

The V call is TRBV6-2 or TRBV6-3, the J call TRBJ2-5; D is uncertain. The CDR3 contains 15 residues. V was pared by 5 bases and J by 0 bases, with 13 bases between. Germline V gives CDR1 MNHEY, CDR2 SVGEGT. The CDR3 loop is CASSNLDGYQETQYF. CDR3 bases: TGTGCCAGCAGTAACCTAGACGGCTACCAAGAGACCCAGTACTTC.

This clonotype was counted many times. CDR3: CASSLVEGGGEQFF. The CDR3 region has the DNA TGTGCCAGCAGCTTAGTGGAGGGAGGGGGTGAGCAGTTCTTC. The V call is TRBV7-6, the J call TRBJ2-1; weak D call: TRBD2 (7 bases). The germline V gene encodes CDR1 SGHVS and CDR2 FNYEAQ. The CDR3 consists of 14 residues. The V end lost 1 base, the J end lost 9 bases, and 13 bases lay between the germline ends.

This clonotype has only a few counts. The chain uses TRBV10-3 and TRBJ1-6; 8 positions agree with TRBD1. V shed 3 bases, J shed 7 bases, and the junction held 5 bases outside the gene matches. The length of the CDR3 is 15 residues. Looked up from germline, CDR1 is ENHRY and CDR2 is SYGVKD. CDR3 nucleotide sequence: TGTGCCATCAGTGACCTCGGACAGGGCAATTCACCCCTCCACTTT. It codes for CAISDLGQGNSPLHF.

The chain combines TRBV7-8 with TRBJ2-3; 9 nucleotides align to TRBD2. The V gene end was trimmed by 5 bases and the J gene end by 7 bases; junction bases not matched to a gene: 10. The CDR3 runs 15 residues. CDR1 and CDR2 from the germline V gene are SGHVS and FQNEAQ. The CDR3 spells CASSVSGTSRNTQYF. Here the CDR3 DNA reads TGTGCCAGCAGCGTTTCCGGGACTAGCCGAAATACGCAGTATTTT. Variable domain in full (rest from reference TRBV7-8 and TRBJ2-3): GAGVSQSPRYKVAKRGQDVALRCDPISGHVSLFWYQQALGQGPEFLTYFQNEAQLDKSGLPSDRFFAERPEGSVSTLKIQRTQQEDSAVYLCASSVSGTSRNTQYFGPGTRLTVL.

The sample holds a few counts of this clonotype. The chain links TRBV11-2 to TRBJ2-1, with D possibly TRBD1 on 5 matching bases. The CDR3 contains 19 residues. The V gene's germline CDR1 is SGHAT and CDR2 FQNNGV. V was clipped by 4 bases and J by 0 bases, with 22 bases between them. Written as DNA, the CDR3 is TGTGCCAGCAGCTCCTTACAGAGCCCCGACAGCAACTCCTACAATGAGCAGTTCTTC. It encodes CASSSLQSPDSNSYNEQFF.

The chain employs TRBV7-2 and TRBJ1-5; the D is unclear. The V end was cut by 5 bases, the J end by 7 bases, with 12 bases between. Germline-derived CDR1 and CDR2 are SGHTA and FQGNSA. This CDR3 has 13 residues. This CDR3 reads CASSPALDQPQHF. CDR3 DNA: TGTGCCAGCAGCCCTGCCCTGGACCAGCCCCAGCATTTT.

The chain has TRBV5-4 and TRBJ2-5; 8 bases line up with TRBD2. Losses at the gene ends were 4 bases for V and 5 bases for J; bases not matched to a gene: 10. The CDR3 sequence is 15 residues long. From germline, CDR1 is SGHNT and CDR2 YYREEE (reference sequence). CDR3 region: CASSQDLAGMETQYF. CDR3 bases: TGTGCCAGCAGCCAGGACTTAGCGGGAATGGAGACCCAGTACTTC.

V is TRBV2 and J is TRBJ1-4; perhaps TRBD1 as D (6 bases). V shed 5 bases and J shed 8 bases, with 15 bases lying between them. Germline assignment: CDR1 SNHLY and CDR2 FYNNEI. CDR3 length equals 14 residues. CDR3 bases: TGTGCCAGCAGTACAGGGCGGGGGAGCGAAAAACTGTTTTTT. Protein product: CASSTGRGSEKLFF.

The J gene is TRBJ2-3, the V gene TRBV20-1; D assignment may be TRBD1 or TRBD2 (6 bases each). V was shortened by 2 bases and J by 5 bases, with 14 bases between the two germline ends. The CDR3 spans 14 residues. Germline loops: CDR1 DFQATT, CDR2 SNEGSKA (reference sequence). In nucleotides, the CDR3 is TGCAGTGCTAGACCGAGACTAGGGGGAGATACGCAGTATTTT. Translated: CSARPRLGGDTQYF.